This T cell receptor beta chain was recovered during a study of T cells in Graves' hyperthyroidism and ophthalmopathy. This clonotype showed up many times. The CDR3 contains 16 residues. Trimming shortened V by 4 bases and J by 0 bases, and 13 bases separated the two germline ends. Researchers amplified the TCR beta CDR3 regions from RNA transcripts. TCR CDR3 underwent first-round RT-PCR with the HTBI primer set. TCRdb recomputed calls from the multiplex PCR reads with MiXCR, one row per CDR3 protein. Of 200,000 to 250,000 distinct CDR3 sequences detected, approximately 23% appear once; the ten largest clones hold approximately 32%.

This chain links TRBV12-3 or TRBV12-4 with TRBJ1-5, with D maybe TRBD1 (6 bases). This TCR came from a woman between 40 and 50 years old with Graves' ophthalmopathy. The sample consisted of blood. The CDR3 nucleotides are TGTGCCAGCAGTTGGGGGGGCACTAATAGCAATCAGCCCCAGCATTTT. Translated: CASSWGGTNSNQPQHF.